Below are 31 T cell receptor beta chains sequenced from a single sample in a study of blood T cell repertoires in COVID-19. The protocol was immunoSEQ multiplex PCR, while the TCRdb copy is restricted to in-frame clones and leaves out a portion. The data hold 320,000 or so clones, with around nine tenths observed a single time. The sequencing input was PBMCs or T cells enriched from blood (not recorded which). The receptor source for this set is a man aged 60-69 years who had recovered from COVID-19.

V usage is TRBV5-1 and J usage is TRBJ1-5; perhaps TRBD1 as D (6 bases). CDR1 and CDR2 from the germline V gene are SGHRS and YFSETQ. The CDR3 runs to 16 residues. Trimming took 0 bases from V and 2 from J, leaving 12 bases between them. CDR3 in DNA: TGCGCCAGCAGCTTGGACGGGGGGCTGGGCAATCAGCCCCAGCATTTT. Translating it yields CASSLDGGLGNQPQHF. Complete variable domain (other parts from reference TRBV5-1 and TRBJ1-5): KAGVTQTPRYLIKTRGQQVTLSCSPISGHRSVSWYQQTPGQGLQFLFEYFSETQRNKGNFPGRFSGRQFSNSRSEMNVSTLELGDSALYLCASSLDGGLGNQPQHFGDGTRLSIL.

This sequence joins TRBV5-1 and TRBJ2-7; D is uncertain. The V end lost 5 bases, the J end lost 3 bases, and 6 bases lay between the germline ends. Germline CDR1 reads SGHRS; CDR2 reads YFSETQ. This CDR3 comprises 11 residues. This CDR3 reads CASSNSYEQYF. In nucleotides, the CDR3 is TGCGCCAGCAGTAACAGCTACGAGCAGTACTTC.

J is TRBJ2-3 and V is TRBV5-1; 7 bases fit TRBD2. The CDR3 is made up of 15 amino acids. From germline, CDR1 is SGHRS and CDR2 YFSETQ. V trimming: 3 bases; J trimming: 3 bases; junction bases outside the gene matches: 7. The CDR3 nucleotides read TGCGCCAGCAGCTGGGGCGGGAGTGGTACAGATACGCAGTATTTT. Translation: CASSWGGSGTDTQYF.

The rearrangement uses TRBV5-8 and TRBJ1-4, with TRBD1 identical over 9 bases. Germline CDR1 reads SGHTS; CDR2 reads YDEGEE. CDR3 length equals 17 residues. Trimming at V came to 3 bases and at J to 3 bases, leaving 9 bases not matched to a gene. The CDR3 loop reads CASSSRTGVNANEKLFF. In DNA, the CDR3 is TGTGCCAGCAGCTCTCGGACAGGGGTAAACGCTAATGAAAAACTGTTTTTT. Full variable domain (missing parts from reference TRBV5-8 and TRBJ1-4): EAGVTQSPTHLIKTRGQQATLRCSPISGHTSVYWYQQALGLGLQFLLWYDEGEERNRGNFPPRFSGRQFPNYSSELNVNALELEDSALYLCASSSRTGVNANEKLFFGSGTQLSVL.

The chain joins TRBV6-2 or TRBV6-3 to TRBJ1-2; no clear D. CDR1 and CDR2 (germline): MNHEY, SVGEGT. The CDR3 contains 13 residues. V was cut by 6 bases and J by 5 bases, with 13 bases left in between. CDR3 protein: CASSIQLQYGYTF. CDR3 coding DNA: TGTGCCAGCAGCATACAGCTCCAATATGGCTACACCTTC.

The rearrangement links TRBV7-9 to TRBJ2-1, with 8 bases fitting TRBD1. The trim removed 5 bases at V and 2 bases at J, leaving 8 bases unmatched. The CDR3 runs to 16 residues. CDR1 is SEHNR and CDR2 is FQNEAQ in the germline V gene (reference sequence). The CDR3 protein is CASSPPTGAPYNEQFF. CDR3 DNA sequence: TGTGCCAGCAGCCCACCGACAGGGGCCCCCTACAATGAGCAGTTCTTC.

The J gene is TRBJ2-3, the V gene TRBV11-2; D is undetermined. With 4 bases removed from V and 4 bases from J, the gap between germline ends came to 12 bases. The CDR3 loop spans 14 amino acids. Germline values: CDR1 SGHAT, CDR2 FQNNGV. CDR3: CASSSSYFPDTQYF. CDR3 coding DNA: TGTGCCAGCAGCTCCAGTTATTTCCCAGATACGCAGTATTTT. Combining the CDR3 with reference TRBV11-2 and TRBJ2-3 gives the whole variable domain EAGVAQSPRYKIIEKRQSVAFWCNPISGHATLYWYQQILGQGPKLLIQFQNNGVVDDSQLPKDRFSAERLKGVDSTLKIQPAKLEDSAVYLCASSSSYFPDTQYFGPGTRLTVL.

The genes are TRBV19 and TRBJ1-6; D gene ambiguous. The V gene lost 5 bases and the J gene lost 7 bases, with 18 bases spanning the gap. The germline V gene has CDR1 LNHDA and CDR2 SQIVND (reference sequence). This CDR3 region has 16 residues. The CDR3 DNA sequence: TGTGCCAGTAGTCCTCTTTCATACTCGGGGAATTCACCCCTCCACTTT. Its translation is CASSPLSYSGNSPLHF.

The CDR3 loop reads CASSGKTGSQSFGYTF. CDR3 sequence (DNA): TGTGCCAGTAGTGGGAAAACAGGGTCCCAATCATTCGGCTACACCTTC. The J gene is TRBJ1-2, the V gene TRBV19; the D gene is possibly TRBD1 (6 bases). The CDR3 has 16 residues. V was shortened by 5 bases and J by 8 bases, with 24 bases between the two germline ends. Per germline, CDR1 LNHDA and CDR2 SQIVND (reference sequence).

This chain joins TRBV7-2 and TRBJ1-1, with a tentative D call TRBD1 (5 bases). V lost 0 bases and J lost 6, with 11 bases in between. The germline V gene encodes CDR1 SGHTA and CDR2 FQGNSA. This CDR3 spans 14 amino acids. CDR3 residues: CASSLARGWAEAFF. In DNA form, the CDR3 reads TGTGCCAGCAGCTTAGCGCGGGGGTGGGCTGAAGCTTTCTTT.

This sequence joins TRBV28 and TRBJ2-2; TRBD1 matches at 7 bases. The CDR3 is 16 amino acids. Unmatched junction bases numbered 9, after V lost 5 bases and J lost 3 bases. CDR1 is MDHEN and CDR2 is SYDVKM in the germline V gene. The CDR3 sequence is CASSPPDRVYTGELFF. In DNA form, the CDR3 reads TGTGCCAGCAGTCCCCCTGACAGGGTGTACACCGGGGAGCTGTTTTTT.

This sequence joins TRBV3-1 (or the pseudogene TRBV3-2) and TRBJ1-2; 9 positions match TRBD1. The trim removed 1 base at V and 8 bases at J, leaving 11 bases unmatched. The V gene's germline CDR1 is LGHDT and CDR2 YNNKEL (reference sequence). The CDR3 length is 16 residues. The CDR3 here is CASSQGYQQGARGYTF. In DNA, the CDR3 is TGTGCCAGCAGCCAAGGGTACCAACAGGGGGCGCGAGGCTACACCTTC.

V gene TRBV4-1 combines with J gene TRBJ2-7; 11 bases align to TRBD2. Germline V gene data show CDR1 as MGHRA and CDR2 as YSYEKL. Trimming removed 4 bases from V and 7 bases from J; junction bases left unmatched: 12. The CDR3 has 16 amino acids. This CDR3 reads CASSLNIAGGPREQYF. The CDR3 region has the DNA TGCGCCAGCAGCCTTAACATAGCGGGAGGGCCCCGTGAGCAGTACTTC.

The genes are TRBV27 and TRBJ2-7, with 14 bases identical to TRBD2. The CDR3 is 14 residues long. With 6 bases clipped from V and 5 bases from J, the junction kept 3 bases outside the gene matches. CDR1 MNHEY and CDR2 SMNVEV come from the germline V gene (reference sequence). CDR3 nucleotide sequence: TGTGCCAGCAGGGGACTAGCGGGAGACCACGAGCAGTACTTC. This gives the protein CASRGLAGDHEQYF.

The chain joins TRBV28 to TRBJ1-1; 12 nucleotides align to TRBD1. The CDR3 is 14 amino acids. Per germline, CDR1 MDHEN and CDR2 SYDVKM. Unmatched junction bases numbered 1, after V lost 4 bases and J lost 4 bases. CDR3 DNA sequence: TGTGCCAGCAGTTCGGGACAGGGGGCCACTGAAGCTTTCTTT. This sequence encodes CASSSGQGATEAFF.

The rearrangement uses TRBV28 and TRBJ1-1, with unresolved D. Germline V gene lookup returns CDR1 MDHEN and CDR2 SYDVKM. Trimming removed 7 bases at V and 2 bases at J, with 11 bases between. This CDR3 has 13 residues. CDR3 in amino acids: CASKILSNTEAFF. CDR3 coding DNA: TGTGCCAGCAAGATTCTAAGCAACACTGAAGCTTTCTTT.

The V and J genes are TRBV28 and TRBJ2-5; 12 bases are a match to TRBD1. The CDR3 contains 15 residues. Losses at the gene ends were 6 bases for V and 5 bases for J; bases not matched to a gene: 7. Germline V gene data show CDR1 as MDHEN and CDR2 as SYDVKM. CDR3 protein: CASRTTGQGAETQYF. The CDR3, as DNA: TGTGCCAGCAGAACGACGGGACAGGGGGCGGAGACCCAGTACTTC.

The genes are TRBV27 and TRBJ1-6; D unclear. The CDR3 extends over 15 amino acids. In germline, CDR1 is MNHEY, CDR2 SMNVEV (reference sequence). The germline V and J ends were trimmed by 5 bases and 5 bases, with 13 bases remaining between them. The CDR3 sequence is CASSPYSDNNSPLHF. The CDR3 region has the DNA TGTGCCAGCAGTCCTTACAGTGACAATAATTCACCCCTCCACTTT.

This CDR3 reads CATSRGRSGKTDTQYF. The CDR3 coding sequence is TGTGCCACCAGCAGAGGGAGGAGCGGGAAAACAGATACGCAGTATTTT. This rearrangement joins TRBV15 to TRBJ2-3, with 7 nucleotides matching TRBD2. CDR1 is LNHNV and CDR2 is YYDKDF in the germline V gene (reference sequence). The CDR3 totals 16 residues. The trim removed 1 base at V and 3 bases at J, leaving 7 bases unmatched.

A single count supports this clone. This chain joins TRBV24-1 and TRBJ2-5; maybe TRBD2 (6 bases). The CDR3 extends over 15 amino acids. Trimming took off 6 bases at V and 5 bases at J, with 18 bases between the two ends. CDR1 is KGHDR and CDR2 is SFDVKD in the germline V gene. This CDR3 is CATSTARDSRETQYF. The DNA of the CDR3 is TGTGCCACCAGTACAGCGAGGGACTCCAGGGAGACCCAGTACTTC.

This clone was picked up one time. The gene calls are TRBV11-2 and TRBJ2-7; 14 bases are shared with TRBD2. The V and J ends lost 5 bases and 5 bases, in that order; junction bases with no gene match: 14. Germline CDR1 reads SGHAT; CDR2 reads FQNNGV. The CDR3 consists of 18 residues. CDR3 region: CASSIRLAGGPYPNEQYF. For the CDR3, the DNA is TGTGCCAGCAGCATCCGACTAGCGGGAGGGCCGTATCCCAACGAGCAGTACTTC.

The rearrangement uses TRBV28 and TRBJ1-4; D is possibly TRBD1 (6 bases). Germline CDR1 is MDHEN and CDR2 is SYDVKM. Trimming took off 7 bases at V and 7 bases at J, with 16 bases between the two ends. The CDR3 length is 14 residues. In nucleotides, the CDR3 is TGTGCCAGCACCTCTACCCGGGACACTGAAAAACTGTTTTTT. It codes for CASTSTRDTEKLFF. Full variable domain (missing parts from reference TRBV28 and TRBJ1-4): DVKVTQSSRYLVKRTGEKVFLECVQDMDHENMFWYRQDPGLGLRLIYFSYDVKMKEKGDIPEGYSVSREKKERFSLILESASTNQTSMYLCASTSTRDTEKLFFGSGTQLSVL.

The J gene is TRBJ1-1, the V gene TRBV29-1, with D tentatively TRBD1 (5 bases). Germline assignment: CDR1 SQVTM and CDR2 ANQGSEA. The length of the CDR3 is 13 residues. Trimming shortened V by 4 bases and J by 4 bases, and 13 bases separated the two germline ends. This chain's CDR3 is CSVGWGDGTEAFF. The DNA of the CDR3 is TGCAGCGTTGGGTGGGGGGATGGCACTGAAGCTTTCTTT.

This clone appeared a single time. The rearrangement links TRBV2 to TRBJ2-7, with 11 bases matching TRBD2. Trimming cost V 6 bases and J 7 bases; bases outside gene matches: 8. The CDR3 is 14 residues long. CDR1 is SNHLY, CDR2 FYNNEI, per germline. The CDR3 DNA sequence: TGTGCCAGCAGGCCGGGACTAGCGGCGGGGGAGCAGTACTTC. This gives the protein CASRPGLAAGEQYF.

In the case of this clone: The junction departs from the called germline gene at one end, perhaps through a read error. The chain uses TRBV7-7 and TRBJ2-5; a possible D gene is TRBD1 (6 bases). CDR3 length: 13 residues. CDR1 SSHAT and CDR2 FNYEAQ come from the germline V gene (reference sequence). Here the CDR3 reads CASSSGTQETQYF. DNA of the CDR3: TGTGCTAGCAGCTCCGGGACACAAGAGACCCAGTACTTC.

The chain has TRBV6-1 and TRBJ2-7; TRBD2 agrees at 7 bases. CDR1 is MNHNS, CDR2 SASEGT, per germline. CDR3 size: 16 residues. V lost 4 bases to trimming and J lost 5 bases; unmatched junction nucleotides: 14. CDR3 amino acids: CASSALSSGTPDEQYF. CDR3 nucleotide sequence: TGTGCCAGCAGTGCACTTTCTAGCGGAACCCCCGACGAGCAGTACTTC.

This chain joins TRBV5-1 and TRBJ2-4; 8 positions agree with TRBD1. The CDR3 runs 12 residues. V lost 4 bases to trimming and J lost 12 bases; unmatched junction nucleotides: 6. CDR1 is SGHRS and CDR2 is YFSETQ in the germline V gene. CDR3 residues: CASSADDRGQYF. CDR3 coding DNA: TGCGCCAGCAGCGCGGACGACAGGGGTCAGTACTTC.

The chain is built from TRBV7-2 and TRBJ2-7; TRBD1 agrees at 10 bases. V lost 1 base to trimming and J lost 3 bases; unmatched junction nucleotides: 6. Germline V gene lookup returns CDR1 SGHTA and CDR2 FQGNSA. The CDR3 extends over 16 amino acids. Here the CDR3 reads CASSLVGTGDRYEQYF. The CDR3 DNA reads as TGTGCCAGCAGCTTAGTCGGGACAGGGGATCGCTACGAGCAGTACTTC.

This clone is a singleton in its sample. This chain joins TRBV5-4 and TRBJ2-5; TRBD2 might be the D (5 bases). V lost 4 bases and J lost 5, with 15 bases in between. CDR1 is SGHNT, CDR2 YYREEE, per germline (reference sequence). This CDR3 region has 14 residues. CDR3 coding DNA: TGTGCCAGCAGCCATTCGAAAGGCGGGGAGACCCAGTACTTC. Translating it yields CASSHSKGGETQYF.

The chain carries TRBV2 and TRBJ1-5; 7 nucleotides agree with TRBD1. The CDR3 is 16 residues long. The junction had 15 bases not matched to a gene; V was cut back by 6 bases and J by 7 bases. Germline V CDR1 and CDR2: SNHLY, FYNNEI. For the CDR3, the DNA is TGTGCCAGCAGCGACTCCGCTACAGGGGTATGGCAGCCCCAGCATTTT. Amino acid sequence: CASSDSATGVWQPQHF.

The V call is TRBV28, the J call TRBJ2-7, with 11 nucleotides matching TRBD2. Trimming at V came to 4 bases and at J to 4 bases, leaving 6 bases not matched to a gene. The germline V gene encodes CDR1 MDHEN and CDR2 SYDVKM. The length of the CDR3 is 15 residues. CDR3 amino acids: CASSSSTSGVYEQYF. CDR3 DNA sequence: TGTGCCAGCAGTTCCTCGACTAGCGGGGTTTACGAGCAGTACTTC.